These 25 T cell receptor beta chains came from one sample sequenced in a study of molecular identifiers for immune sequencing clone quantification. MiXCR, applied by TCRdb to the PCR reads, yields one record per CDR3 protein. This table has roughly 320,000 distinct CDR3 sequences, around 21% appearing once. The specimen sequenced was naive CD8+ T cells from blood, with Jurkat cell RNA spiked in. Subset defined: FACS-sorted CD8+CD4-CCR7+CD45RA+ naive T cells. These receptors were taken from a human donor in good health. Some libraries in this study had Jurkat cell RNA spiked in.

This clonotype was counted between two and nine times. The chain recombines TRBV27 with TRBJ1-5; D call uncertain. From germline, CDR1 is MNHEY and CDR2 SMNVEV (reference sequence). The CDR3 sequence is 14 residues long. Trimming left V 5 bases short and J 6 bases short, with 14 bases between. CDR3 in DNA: TGTGCCAGCAGTGGAGCGGGGTCGGCTCAGCCCCAGCATTTT. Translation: CASSGAGSAQPQHF.

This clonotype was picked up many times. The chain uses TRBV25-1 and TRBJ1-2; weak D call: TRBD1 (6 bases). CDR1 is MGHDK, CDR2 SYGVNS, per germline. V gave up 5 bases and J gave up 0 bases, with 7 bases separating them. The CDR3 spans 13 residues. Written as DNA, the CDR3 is TGTGCCAGCAGTAAGGGGGCTAACTATGGCTACACCTTC. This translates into CASSKGANYGYTF.

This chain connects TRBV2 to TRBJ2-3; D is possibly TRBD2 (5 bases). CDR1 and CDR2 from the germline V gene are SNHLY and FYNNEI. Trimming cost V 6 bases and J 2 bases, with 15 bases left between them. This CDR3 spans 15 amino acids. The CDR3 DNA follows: TGTGCCAGCAGGGGATCTTCGGACTTCACAGATACGCAGTATTTT. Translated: CASRGSSDFTDTQYF.

CDR3 nucleotides: TGTGCCAGCACCCCCGACAGTTCAGCAGGGACCCAGTACTTC. Protein sequence: CASTPDSSAGTQYF. V gene TRBV6-1 combines with J gene TRBJ2-5; a weak D match, TRBD1 (5 bases). Germline V CDR1 and CDR2: MNHNS, SASEGT. Trimming removed 7 bases from V and 7 bases from J, with 19 bases in between. CDR3 length equals 14 residues.

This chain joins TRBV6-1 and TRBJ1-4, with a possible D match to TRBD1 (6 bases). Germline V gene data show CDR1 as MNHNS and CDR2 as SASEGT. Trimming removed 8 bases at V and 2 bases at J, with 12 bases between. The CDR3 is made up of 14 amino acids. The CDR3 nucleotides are TGTGCCAGCTGTATCAGGGGCACTAATGAAAAACTGTTTTTT. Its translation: CASCIRGTNEKLFF.

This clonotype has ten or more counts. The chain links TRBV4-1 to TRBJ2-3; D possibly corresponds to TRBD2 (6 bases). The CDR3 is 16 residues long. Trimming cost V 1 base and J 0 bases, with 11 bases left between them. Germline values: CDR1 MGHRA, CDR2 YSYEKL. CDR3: CASSQGVAGSTDTQYF. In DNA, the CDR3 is TGCGCCAGCAGCCAAGGGGTGGCGGGGAGCACAGATACGCAGTATTTT.

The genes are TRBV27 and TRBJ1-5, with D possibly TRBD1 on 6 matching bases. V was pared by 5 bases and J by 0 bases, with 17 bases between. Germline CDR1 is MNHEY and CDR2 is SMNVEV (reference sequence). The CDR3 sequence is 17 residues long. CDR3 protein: CASSLLGGADSNQPQHF. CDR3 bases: TGTGCCAGCAGTCTTCTAGGGGGGGCCGATAGCAATCAGCCCCAGCATTTT.

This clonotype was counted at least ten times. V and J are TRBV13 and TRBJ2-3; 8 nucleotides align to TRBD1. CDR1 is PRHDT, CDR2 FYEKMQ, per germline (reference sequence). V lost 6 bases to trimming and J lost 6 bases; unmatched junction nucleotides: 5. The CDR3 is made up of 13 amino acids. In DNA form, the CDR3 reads TGTGCCAGCAGGGGGACAGGCTCGGATACGCAGTATTTT. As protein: CASRGTGSDTQYF. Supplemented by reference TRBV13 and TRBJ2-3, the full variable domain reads AAGVIQSPRHLIKEKRETATLKCYPIPRHDTVYWYQQGPGQDPQFLISFYEKMQSDKGSIPDRFSAQQFSDYHSELNMSSLELGDSALYFCASRGTGSDTQYFGPGTRLTVL.

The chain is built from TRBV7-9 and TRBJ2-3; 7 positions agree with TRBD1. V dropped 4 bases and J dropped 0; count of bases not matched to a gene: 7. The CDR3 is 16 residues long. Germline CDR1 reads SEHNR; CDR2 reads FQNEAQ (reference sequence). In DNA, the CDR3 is TGTGCCAGCAGCTCCGGCGACAGGGTTAGCACAGATACGCAGTATTTT. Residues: CASSSGDRVSTDTQYF.

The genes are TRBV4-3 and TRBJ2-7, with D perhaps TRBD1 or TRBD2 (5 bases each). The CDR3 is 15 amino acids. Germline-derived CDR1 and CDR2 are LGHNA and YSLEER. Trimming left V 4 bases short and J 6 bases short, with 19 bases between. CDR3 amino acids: CASSPTHGGFAEQYF. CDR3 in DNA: TGCGCCAGCAGCCCAACCCATGGGGGTTTCGCCGAGCAGTACTTC.

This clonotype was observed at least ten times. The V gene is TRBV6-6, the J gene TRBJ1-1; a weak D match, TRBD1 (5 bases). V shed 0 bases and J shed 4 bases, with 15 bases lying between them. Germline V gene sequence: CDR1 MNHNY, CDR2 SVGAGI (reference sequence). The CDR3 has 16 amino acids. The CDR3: CASSYSGRVWGTEAFF. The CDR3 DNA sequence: TGTGCCAGCAGTTACTCGGGCAGGGTGTGGGGCACTGAAGCTTTCTTT.

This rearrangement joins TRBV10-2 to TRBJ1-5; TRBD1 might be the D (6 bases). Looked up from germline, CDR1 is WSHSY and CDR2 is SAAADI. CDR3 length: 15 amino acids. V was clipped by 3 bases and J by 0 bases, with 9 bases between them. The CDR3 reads CASSEGQYSNQPQHF. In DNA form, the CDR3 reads TGCGCCAGCAGTGAAGGACAGTATAGCAATCAGCCCCAGCATTTT.

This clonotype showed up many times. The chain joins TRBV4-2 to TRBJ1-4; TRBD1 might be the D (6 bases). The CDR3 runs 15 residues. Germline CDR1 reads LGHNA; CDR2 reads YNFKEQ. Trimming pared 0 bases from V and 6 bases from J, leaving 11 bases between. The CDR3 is CASSQDWGRDEKLFF. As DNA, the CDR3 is TGTGCCAGCAGCCAAGACTGGGGGCGAGATGAAAAACTGTTTTTT.

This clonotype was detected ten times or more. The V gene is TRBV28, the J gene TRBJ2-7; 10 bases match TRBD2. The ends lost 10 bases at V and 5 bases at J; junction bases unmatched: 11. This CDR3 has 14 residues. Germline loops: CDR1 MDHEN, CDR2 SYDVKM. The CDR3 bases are TGTGCCACCGAAGGACTAGCGGAAGGGGACGAGCAGTACTTC. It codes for CATEGLAEGDEQYF.

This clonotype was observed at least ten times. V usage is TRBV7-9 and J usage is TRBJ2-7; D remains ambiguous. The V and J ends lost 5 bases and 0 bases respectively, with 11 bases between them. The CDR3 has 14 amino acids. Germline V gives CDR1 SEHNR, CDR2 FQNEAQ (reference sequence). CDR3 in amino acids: CASSPTTPSYEQYF. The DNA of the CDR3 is TGTGCCAGCAGCCCGACGACTCCCTCCTACGAGCAGTACTTC.

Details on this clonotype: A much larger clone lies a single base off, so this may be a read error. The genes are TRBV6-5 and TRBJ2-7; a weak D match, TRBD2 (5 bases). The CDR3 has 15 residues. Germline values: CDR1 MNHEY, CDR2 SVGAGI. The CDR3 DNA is TGTGCCAGCAGTTACCGTGAGGGTAGCTCCTACGAGCGGTACTTC. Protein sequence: CASSYREGSSYERYF.

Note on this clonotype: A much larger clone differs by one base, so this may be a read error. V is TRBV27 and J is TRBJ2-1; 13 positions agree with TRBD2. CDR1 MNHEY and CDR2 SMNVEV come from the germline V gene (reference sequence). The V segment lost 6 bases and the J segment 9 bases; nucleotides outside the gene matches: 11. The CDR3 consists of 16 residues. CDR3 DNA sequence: TGTGCCAGCAGCCACCCACTAGCGGGAGGGCCGCCTGAGCAGTTCTTC. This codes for CASSHPLAGGPPEQFF.

CDR3 amino acids: CASSPSWINTGELFF. DNA of the CDR3: TGCGCCAGCAGCCCTAGCTGGATAAACACCGGGGAGCTGTTTTTT. The V gene is TRBV4-1, the J gene TRBJ2-2; weak D call: TRBD2 (5 bases). This CDR3 spans 15 amino acids. The germline V gene has CDR1 MGHRA and CDR2 YSYEKL. V lost 4 bases and J 2 bases, leaving 11 bases between the germline ends.

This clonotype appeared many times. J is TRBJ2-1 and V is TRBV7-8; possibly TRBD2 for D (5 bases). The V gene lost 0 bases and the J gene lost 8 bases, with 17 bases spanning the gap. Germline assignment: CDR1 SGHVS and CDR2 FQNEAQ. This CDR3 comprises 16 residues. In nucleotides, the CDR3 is TGTGCCAGCAGCTTAGCTGTCATTGGGAGTGATCATGAGCAGTTCTTC. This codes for CASSLAVIGSDHEQFF.

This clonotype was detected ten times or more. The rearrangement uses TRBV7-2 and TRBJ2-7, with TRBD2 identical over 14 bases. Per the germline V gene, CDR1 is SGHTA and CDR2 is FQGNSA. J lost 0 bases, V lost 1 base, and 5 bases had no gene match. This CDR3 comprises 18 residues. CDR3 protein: CASSLEGLAGVSSYEQYF. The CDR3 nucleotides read TGTGCCAGCAGCTTAGAGGGACTAGCGGGAGTGAGCTCCTACGAGCAGTACTTC.

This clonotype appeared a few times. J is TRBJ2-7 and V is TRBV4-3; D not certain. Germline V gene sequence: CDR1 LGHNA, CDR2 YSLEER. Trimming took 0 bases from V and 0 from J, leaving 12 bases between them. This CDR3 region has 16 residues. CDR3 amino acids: CASSQDSMARSYEQYF. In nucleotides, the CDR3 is TGCGCCAGCAGCCAAGATTCTATGGCGCGCTCCTACGAGCAGTACTTC.

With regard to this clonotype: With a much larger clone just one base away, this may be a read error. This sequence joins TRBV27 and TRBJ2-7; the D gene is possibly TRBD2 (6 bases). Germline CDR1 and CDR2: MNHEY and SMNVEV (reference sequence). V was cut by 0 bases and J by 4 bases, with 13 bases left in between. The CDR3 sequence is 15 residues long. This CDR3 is CASSLSLSGVYEQYF. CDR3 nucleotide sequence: TGTGCCAGCAGTTTATCGTTGTCGGGGGTATACGAGCAGTACTTC.

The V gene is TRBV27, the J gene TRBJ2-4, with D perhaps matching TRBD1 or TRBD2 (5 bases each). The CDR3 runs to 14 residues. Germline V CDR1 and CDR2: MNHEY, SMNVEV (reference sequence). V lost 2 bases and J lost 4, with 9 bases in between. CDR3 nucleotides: TGTGCCAGCAGTTTAGCCGGGACGAAAAACATTCAGTACTTC. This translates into CASSLAGTKNIQYF.

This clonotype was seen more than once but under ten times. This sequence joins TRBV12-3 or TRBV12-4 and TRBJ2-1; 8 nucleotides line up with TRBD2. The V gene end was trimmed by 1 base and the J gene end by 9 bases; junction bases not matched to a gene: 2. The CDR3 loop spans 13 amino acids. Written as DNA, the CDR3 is TGTGCCAGCAGTTTAGTTAGCGGGGCTGAGCAGTTCTTC. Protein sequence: CASSLVSGAEQFF.

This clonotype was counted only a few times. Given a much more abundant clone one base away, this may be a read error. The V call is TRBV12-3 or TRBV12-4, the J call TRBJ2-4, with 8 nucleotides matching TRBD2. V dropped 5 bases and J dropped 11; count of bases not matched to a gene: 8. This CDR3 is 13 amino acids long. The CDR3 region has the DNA TGTGCCAGCAGTCTGCGGGAGGAGGACGTTCAGTACTTC. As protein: CASSLREEDVQYF.